The T cell receptor beta chain described here comes from a study of T cells expressing NK-cell markers. Notes on the study in general: In a handful of donors, dominant clonotypes made up roughly 25-60.1% of CD3+CD56-NKG2C+ cells.

Making the TCR beta cDNA relied on 5'RACE template switching with UMIs. After re-calling the 5' RACE reads, TCRdb lists one entry per CDR3 protein, DNA absent. The sample includes some 440,000 distinct CDR3 sequences. On this clonotype itself: As yet, its antigen is unknown.

The germline V gene has CDR1 SGHDT and CDR2 YYEEEE. CDR3 length: 14 amino acids. What was sequenced was blood T cells: a sorted CD56 or NKG2C T cell subset, CD4+ or CD8+ T cells, or bulk PBMC T cells (not recorded which). This sequence joins TRBV5-6 and TRBJ2-3. The origin of this receptor is a woman aged 45-59 years in good health. CDR3 in amino acids: CASSIKPVEDTQYF.